This T cell receptor (beta chain) emerged from a study of blood T cells in healthy people across ages. The CDR3 is made up of 15 amino acids. The V and J ends lost 5 bases and 2 bases, in that order; junction bases with no gene match: 4. Germline assignment: CDR1 MNHEY and CDR2 SVGEGT. It was with a sample-barcoded 5' primer and a J-beta primer mix that a second PCR of roughly 6 to 12 cycles was run. TCRdb reprocessed the 5' RACE reads via MiXCR and lists one record per CDR3 protein. The repertoire has 850,000 to 1,100,000 distinct CDR3 sequences, around two fifths of them found once; the top ten carry about an eighth.

V and J are TRBV6-2 or TRBV6-3 and TRBJ2-1; TRBD1 agrees at 9 bases. This receptor was identified in a man younger than 35 in good health. The sequenced material came from blood. CDR3 sequence: CASSTYRGPYNEQFF. Here the CDR3 DNA reads TGTGCCAGCAGTACCTACAGGGGGCCCTACAATGAGCAGTTCTTC.